This entry describes one T cell receptor beta chain. The length of the CDR3 is 15 residues. Germline V gives CDR1 MNHEY, CDR2 SVGAGI. The V gene lost 7 bases and the J gene lost 1 base, with 16 bases spanning the gap. The source of the sample is a study of T cell changes during pregnancy in multiple sclerosis. TCRdb's copy holds only in-frame clones and misses some; the assay was immunoSEQ multiplex PCR. The sample lists about 59,000 clones; roughly 92% were seen once. The rearrangement uses TRBV6-5 and TRBJ1-1, with D possibly being TRBD1 (6 bases). The specimen was peripheral blood, collected in the third trimester of pregnancy. The source is a female donor in good health, enrolled as a control in a pregnancy study. Here the CDR3 reads CASTQGQGRNTEAFF. CDR3 DNA sequence: TGTGCCAGCACCCAGGGGCAGGGGAGGAACACTGAAGCTTTCTTT.